The 26 T cell receptor beta chains in this list originate from one sample, sequenced in a study of shared clonotypes between healthy human individuals. Profiling relied on immunoSEQ multiplex PCR, and the TCRdb table lists in-frame clones only, not all of them. The table has millions of clones, roughly 91% seen once. Cells designated naive CD8 were CD45RO-negative and were positively selected for CCR7, with terminally differentiated effector memory CD45RA+ cells excluded. What was sequenced was naive CD8+ T cells from PBMCs. The receptors here all came from a man aged 18 to 30 in good health. Some clones in this sample may be carry-over from other donors' samples.

This chain uses TRBV5-8 with TRBJ2-3, with D uncertain. The germline V and J ends were trimmed by 4 bases and 5 bases, with 8 bases remaining between them. Germline-derived CDR1 and CDR2 are SGHTS and YDEGEE. The CDR3 extends over 12 amino acids. The CDR3 region has the DNA TGTGCCAGCAGCGATACGGGAGATACGCAGTATTTT. Encoded protein: CASSDTGDTQYF.

The chain is built from TRBV9 and TRBJ2-3; TRBD2 is a possible D gene (6 bases). V lost 2 bases, J lost 3 bases, and 13 bases lay in between. This CDR3 region has 15 residues. CDR1 is SGDLS, CDR2 YYNGEE, per germline. The CDR3, as DNA: TGTGCCAGCAGCGTTGGGGGAGGAAAGACAGATACGCAGTATTTT. Protein product: CASSVGGGKTDTQYF.

A few counts support this clone. The gene calls are TRBV29-1 and TRBJ2-7; D possibly corresponds to TRBD1 (6 bases). The CDR3 covers 13 residues. V shed 4 bases and J shed 0 bases, with 10 bases lying between them. Germline V lookup: CDR1 SQVTM, CDR2 ANQGSEA. This CDR3 is CSVARDTSYEQYF. As DNA, the CDR3 is TGCAGCGTTGCCCGGGACACCTCCTACGAGCAGTACTTC.

With respect to this clone: At the DNA level, this CDR3 is encoded by other sequences in the same sample as well. The J gene is TRBJ1-2, the V gene TRBV5-6; 11 positions agree with TRBD1. This CDR3 is 14 amino acids long. Trimming at V came to 2 bases and at J to 6 bases, leaving 3 bases not matched to a gene. Per germline, CDR1 SGHDT and CDR2 YYEEEE. The DNA of the CDR3 is TGTGCCAGCAGCTTAGGACAGGGGGCTCATGGCTACACCTTC. Its translation is CASSLGQGAHGYTF.

The chain has TRBV5-6 and TRBJ1-2; TRBD1 might be the D (5 bases). The length of the CDR3 is 14 residues. Germline V lookup: CDR1 SGHDT, CDR2 YYEEEE. The germline V and J ends were trimmed by 0 bases and 6 bases, with 12 bases remaining between them. The CDR3 coding sequence is TGTGCCAGCAGCTTGGCTGGGGGAGTTGATGGCTACACCTTC. As protein: CASSLAGGVDGYTF.

Remarks on this clone: This same CDR3 is encoded by further DNA sequences in the sample. V is TRBV2 and J is TRBJ2-7, with 9 bases identical to TRBD2. Germline-derived CDR1 and CDR2 are SNHLY and FYNNEI. V lost 3 bases and J lost 3; bases outside the gene matches: 3. The CDR3 covers 14 residues. CDR3 region: CASSERLADYEQYF. In DNA form, the CDR3 reads TGTGCCAGCAGTGAGAGACTAGCGGACTACGAGCAGTACTTC.

The V gene is TRBV7-9, the J gene TRBJ2-2, with D uncertain. V dropped 5 bases and J dropped 1 base, with 11 bases sitting between them. Germline lookup yields CDR1 SEHNR and CDR2 FQNEAQ (reference sequence). The length of the CDR3 is 15 residues. Here the CDR3 DNA reads TGTGCCAGCAGCCCACCGTGGGGGAACACCGGGGAGCTGTTTTTT. The encoded protein is CASSPPWGNTGELFF.

About this clone itself: The same CDR3 is also encoded by other DNA sequences in this sample. This chain joins TRBV15 and TRBJ2-1; D might be TRBD2 (5 bases). Trimming stripped 5 bases from V and 0 bases from J, with 5 bases between. The CDR3 contains 13 residues. Germline CDR1 reads LNHNV; CDR2 reads YYDKDF (reference sequence). This chain's CDR3 is CATSGSSYNEQFF. The DNA for the CDR3 is TGTGCCACCAGCGGGAGCTCCTACAATGAGCAGTTCTTC.

The chain couples TRBV7-3 to TRBJ2-5; D might be TRBD2 (6 bases). Germline CDR1 and CDR2: SGHTA and FQGTGA. Trimming stripped 4 bases from V and 1 base from J, with 7 bases between. The CDR3 is made up of 13 amino acids. The CDR3 protein is CASSWGLQETQYF. CDR3 DNA: TGTGCCAGCAGCTGGGGACTCCAAGAGACCCAGTACTTC. Based on the CDR3 plus reference TRBV7-3 and TRBJ2-5, the full variable domain is GAGVSQTPSNKVTEKGKYVELRCDPISGHTALYWYRQSLGQGPEFLIYFQGTGAADDSGLPNDRFFAVRPEGSVSTLKIQRTERGDSAVYLCASSWGLQETQYFGPGTRLLVL.

The chain links TRBV19 to TRBJ2-3; 10 bases align to TRBD2. There are 16 residues in the CDR3. The ends lost 8 bases at V and 0 bases at J; junction bases unmatched: 8. CDR1 and CDR2 (germline): LNHDA, SQIVND (reference sequence). CDR3 DNA: TGTGCCAGTGGGCTAGCGGGAGTGGGGAGCACAGATACGCAGTATTTT. Residues: CASGLAGVGSTDTQYF. Variable domain in full (rest from reference TRBV19 and TRBJ2-3): DGGITQSPKYLFRKEGQNVTLSCEQNLNHDAMYWYRQDPGQGLRLIYYSQIVNDFQKGDIAEGYSVSREKKESFPLTVTSAQKNPTAFYLCASGLAGVGSTDTQYFGPGTRLTVL.

The chain joins TRBV7-9 to TRBJ2-2, with 7 nucleotides matching TRBD2. The ends lost 2 bases at V and 7 bases at J; junction bases unmatched: 7. This CDR3 region has 15 residues. Germline V gene lookup returns CDR1 SEHNR and CDR2 FQNEAQ (reference sequence). This CDR3 reads CASSLRRERVGELFF. The CDR3 bases are TGTGCCAGCAGCTTAAGGCGGGAGCGGGTCGGGGAGCTGTTTTTT. The full variable domain, rest sourced from reference TRBV7-9 and TRBJ2-2, is DTGVSQNPRHKITKRGQNVTFRCDPISEHNRLYWYRQTLGQGPEFLTYFQNEAQLEKSRLLSDRFSAERPKGSFSTLEIQRTEQGDSAMYLCASSLRRERVGELFFGEGSRLTVL.

The rearrangement links TRBV19 to TRBJ1-5, with TRBD1 matching 8 bases. Germline CDR1 is LNHDA and CDR2 is SQIVND (reference sequence). With V trimmed by 9 bases and J by 3 bases, 7 bases remained unmatched. The CDR3 runs 14 residues. This CDR3 is CASWGQAPNQPQHF. In nucleotides, the CDR3 is TGTGCCAGCTGGGGACAGGCACCCAATCAGCCCCAGCATTTT.

V is TRBV18 and J is TRBJ2-3; D is unresolved. Germline V gives CDR1 KGHSH, CDR2 LQKENI. The ends were cut back, 2 bases at V and 2 bases at J, with 5 bases in the middle. The CDR3 spans 13 residues. The chain's CDR3 is CASSPDHTDTQYF. The CDR3 nucleotides read TGTGCCAGCTCACCAGACCACACAGATACGCAGTATTTT.

CDR3 amino acids: CASSPTGAYEQYF. The CDR3 DNA reads as TGTGCCAGCAGTCCTACAGGGGCCTACGAGCAGTACTTC. V and J are TRBV6-5 and TRBJ2-7; 7 bases are a match to TRBD1. Per germline, CDR1 MNHEY and CDR2 SVGAGI. J gave up 2 bases and V 5 bases, and 3 bases lay outside the gene matches. The CDR3 loop spans 13 amino acids.

The chain is built from TRBV5-1 and TRBJ2-2; TRBD1 might be the D (6 bases). V lost 0 bases and J 6 bases, leaving 15 bases between the germline ends. Germline CDR1 SGHRS, CDR2 YFSETQ. The CDR3 has 16 residues. The CDR3: CASSLEQGAYPGELFF. In DNA form, the CDR3 reads TGCGCCAGCAGCTTGGAACAGGGTGCATACCCCGGGGAGCTGTTTTTT.

The J gene is TRBJ2-7, the V gene TRBV4-3, with 8 bases lining up with TRBD2. Germline CDR1 and CDR2: LGHNA and YSLEER. The ends lost 1 base at V and 3 bases at J; junction bases unmatched: 8. The CDR3 has 16 residues. CDR3 bases: TGCGCCAGCAGCCAAGCGGCTAGCGGGTGGGGCTACGAGCAGTACTTC. Translation: CASSQAASGWGYEQYF.

The V and J genes are TRBV6-5 and TRBJ1-1, with D perhaps TRBD1 (5 bases). The V gene lost 6 bases and the J gene lost 5 bases, with 16 bases spanning the gap. Germline V gives CDR1 MNHEY, CDR2 SVGAGI. The CDR3 is 14 residues long. For the CDR3, the DNA is TGTGCCAGCAGCCAAGGAGGGGAAGGGACTGAAGCTTTCTTT. This codes for CASSQGGEGTEAFF.

V and J are TRBV5-5 and TRBJ1-1, with a tentative D call TRBD1 (6 bases). Trimming pared 4 bases from V and 0 bases from J, leaving 16 bases between. This CDR3 spans 16 amino acids. The germline V gene encodes CDR1 SGHKS and CDR2 YYEKEE (reference sequence). The CDR3 DNA reads as TGTGCCAGCAGCCCCACAGGGACGAAAGTGAACACTGAAGCTTTCTTT. It specifies CASSPTGTKVNTEAFF.

The chain uses TRBV5-6 and TRBJ2-3; D is ambiguous. In germline, CDR1 is SGHDT, CDR2 YYEEEE. V was pared by 3 bases and J by 3 bases, with 17 bases between. The CDR3 is 16 residues long. Here the CDR3 reads CASSSPSLSPTDTQYF. CDR3 DNA: TGTGCCAGCAGCTCTCCTTCGCTCTCCCCGACAGATACGCAGTATTTT.

The CDR3 loop reads CATSSSRTASDEQFF. For the CDR3, the DNA is TGTGCCACCAGCAGTTCGAGGACGGCTTCGGATGAGCAGTTCTTC. The chain carries TRBV15 and TRBJ2-1, with D unclear. Deletions cut 3 bases from V and 8 bases from J, with 17 bases between. The germline CDR1 and CDR2 sequences are LNHNV and YYDKDF (reference sequence). This CDR3 contains 15 residues.

This chain joins TRBV28 and TRBJ2-7; a possible D gene is TRBD1 (5 bases). The CDR3 totals 16 residues. V was clipped by 3 bases and J by 5 bases, with 20 bases between them. From germline, CDR1 is MDHEN and CDR2 SYDVKM. This CDR3 is CASSFPRGSNEDEQYF. The CDR3 bases are TGTGCCAGCAGTTTCCCTAGGGGTTCGAATGAGGACGAGCAGTACTTC.

As for this clone: Other DNA sequences in this sample translate to the same CDR3. This chain joins TRBV5-1 and TRBJ2-7, with 8 positions matching TRBD1. Trimming at V came to 4 bases and at J to 2 bases, leaving 5 bases not matched to a gene. This CDR3 has 14 amino acids. Germline values: CDR1 SGHRS, CDR2 YFSETQ. CDR3 coding DNA: TGCGCCAGCAGCCTCGGACAGGGCCCCTACGAGCAGTACTTC. Encoded protein: CASSLGQGPYEQYF. Full variable domain (outside the CDR3, taken from reference TRBV5-1 and TRBJ2-7): KAGVTQTPRYLIKTRGQQVTLSCSPISGHRSVSWYQQTPGQGLQFLFEYFSETQRNKGNFPGRFSGRQFSNSRSEMNVSTLELGDSALYLCASSLGQGPYEQYFGPGTRLTVT.

V gene TRBV7-3 combines with J gene TRBJ2-7; D perhaps matches TRBD2 (5 bases). The germline V gene encodes CDR1 SGHTA and CDR2 FQGTGA. Trimming removed 5 bases from V and 0 bases from J, with 17 bases in between. This CDR3 has 16 amino acids. CDR3 residues: CASSPIARLHSYEQYF. CDR3 DNA: TGTGCCAGCAGCCCAATAGCGAGACTACACTCCTACGAGCAGTACTTC.

As regards this clone: One junction end disagrees with the germline gene, perhaps due to a read error. This chain uses TRBV11-3 with TRBJ1-1, with D uncertain. Germline CDR1 reads SGHNT; CDR2 reads YENEEA. This CDR3 comprises 10 residues. CDR3 bases: TGTGCCAGCAGGTCCTACTCCTGGGTCTTT. This translates into CASRSYSWVF.

The gene calls are TRBV27 and TRBJ1-4; D unresolved. Germline V gene lookup returns CDR1 MNHEY and CDR2 SMNVEV (reference sequence). The CDR3 runs 13 residues. V lost 3 bases to trimming and J lost 7 bases, with 9 bases between them. The CDR3 DNA reads as TGTGCCAGCAGTTTCCGAGGATCTGAAAAACTGTTTTTT. Protein: CASSFRGSEKLFF.

V and J are TRBV19 and TRBJ1-1; 9 nucleotides match TRBD1. The length of the CDR3 is 14 residues. CDR1 and CDR2 from the germline V gene are LNHDA and SQIVND (reference sequence). Trimming removed 5 bases from V and 5 bases from J; junction bases left unmatched: 6. Here the CDR3 reads CASSLGQGWTEAFF. In DNA form, the CDR3 reads TGTGCCAGTAGTCTTGGACAGGGGTGGACTGAAGCTTTCTTT.